These 26 T cell receptor beta chains were sequenced from one sample in a study of vaccination effects on CD4 cells after COVID-19. Antigens of these TCRs are unknown. Clones were read by immunoSEQ multiplex PCR, and TCRdb kept only the in-frame ones, dropping some. Here the sample spans approximately 45,000 clones, 76% being singletons. The authors isolated CD4+ T cells after about 10 days of culture. Source: CD4+ T cells from PBMCs cultured without peptide, taken before COVID-19 vaccination. These receptors were collected from a human donor who had a prior SARS-CoV-2 infection.

This clone showed up just a few times. CDR3 amino acids: CASSLGETQYF. The CDR3 DNA follows: TGTGCCAGCAGTTTAGGAGAGACCCAGTACTTC. V and J are TRBV12-3 or TRBV12-4 and TRBJ2-5, with D hard to call. This CDR3 region has 11 residues. The V gene lost 1 base and the J gene lost 4 bases, with 1 base spanning the gap.

V and J are TRBV5-4 and TRBJ2-2; no clear D. The CDR3 runs to 14 residues. The V end was cut by 0 bases, the J end by 9 bases, with 12 bases between. Germline assignment: CDR1 SGHNT and CDR2 YYREEE (reference sequence). The CDR3 sequence: CASSLVADHRELFF. CDR3 in DNA: TGTGCCAGCAGCTTGGTGGCAGATCACCGGGAGCTGTTTTTT.

This chain connects TRBV24-1 to TRBJ2-1, with 14 nucleotides matching TRBD2. The V gene's germline CDR1 is KGHDR and CDR2 SFDVKD. Trimming took 9 bases from V and 8 from J; bases not matched to a gene: 11. The CDR3 is made up of 16 amino acids. CDR3: CATSDAGTSGGYEQFF. CDR3 DNA sequence: TGTGCCACCTCCGACGCCGGGACTAGCGGGGGATATGAGCAGTTCTTC.

The chain uses TRBV3-1 (or the pseudogene TRBV3-2) and TRBJ2-7; 7 nucleotides line up with TRBD2. This CDR3 is 13 amino acids long. Germline-derived CDR1 and CDR2 are LGHDT and YNNKEL (reference sequence). The J segment lost 2 bases and the V segment lost 11 bases, leaving 9 bases of the junction unmatched. The CDR3 protein is CARQREATYEQYF. The CDR3 nucleotides are TGTGCCCGACAACGGGAGGCTACCTACGAGCAGTACTTC.

The rearrangement joins TRBV2 to TRBJ2-7; possible D gene TRBD2, 6 bases. Germline V gene data show CDR1 as SNHLY and CDR2 as FYNNEI. The length of the CDR3 is 14 residues. V was pared by 3 bases and J by 2 bases, with 11 bases between. In nucleotides, the CDR3 is TGTGCCAGCAGTGAGGGACTGACGACCTACGAGCAGTACTTC. Translated, it gives CASSEGLTTYEQYF.

This clone was observed a handful of times. The V and J genes are TRBV19 and TRBJ2-7; D unresolved. The ends were cut back, 8 bases at V and 1 base at J, with 15 bases in the middle. Germline CDR1 and CDR2: LNHDA and SQIVND (reference sequence). This CDR3 comprises 14 residues. The chain's CDR3 is CASASSQISYEQYF. The DNA for the CDR3 is TGTGCCAGTGCTTCCTCTCAGATTTCCTACGAGCAGTACTTC.

The J gene is TRBJ1-5, the V gene TRBV2; TRBD1 aligns across 7 bases. The CDR3 sequence is 13 residues long. The V gene end was trimmed by 11 bases and the J gene end by 4 bases; junction bases not matched to a gene: 8. Germline CDR1 reads SNHLY; CDR2 reads FYNNEI. CDR3 residues: CAGSGGGNQPQHF. For the CDR3, the DNA is TGTGCCGGATCAGGGGGTGGGAATCAGCCCCAGCATTTT.

V usage is TRBV6-2 or TRBV6-3 and J usage is TRBJ1-5; D perhaps matches TRBD1 (5 bases). Trimming shortened V by 3 bases and J by 7 bases, and 16 bases separated the two germline ends. The germline V gene has CDR1 MNHEY and CDR2 SVGEGT. This CDR3 contains 15 residues. The DNA of the CDR3 is TGTGCCAGCAGTTATCGGCCAGGCCAGGGCCAGCCCCAGCATTTT. Residues: CASSYRPGQGQPQHF.

A remark on this clone: A junction end diverges from the germline sequence, so it may reflect a read error. The CDR3 DNA is TGTGCCAGCAGCTTCCCCCCCGGTAGATCACGGGGAGCTGTTTTT. Amino acids: CASSFPPGRSRGAVF. The chain is built from TRBV7-3 and TRBJ2-2; TRBD2 is a possible D gene (5 bases). The CDR3 runs 15 residues. Per germline, CDR1 SGHTA and CDR2 FQGTGA.

The CDR3 DNA reads TGTGCCAGCAGCTTCGACCTCACGGGGACCGGGGAGCTGTTTTTT. Its translation: CASSFDLTGTGELFF. V usage is TRBV7-2 and J usage is TRBJ2-2; D might be TRBD2 (5 bases). CDR3 length: 15 amino acids. V lost 3 bases and J 5 bases, leaving 13 bases between the germline ends. Germline loops: CDR1 SGHTA, CDR2 FQGNSA.

This sequence joins TRBV4-1 and TRBJ2-3, with 7 bases aligning to TRBD2. The CDR3 sequence is 16 residues long. CDR1 is MGHRA, CDR2 YSYEKL, per germline. V shed 4 bases, J shed 0 bases, and the junction held 7 bases outside the gene matches. CDR3 sequence reads: CASSPGLGESTDTQYF. The CDR3 DNA sequence: TGCGCCAGCAGCCCCGGACTAGGGGAGAGCACAGATACGCAGTATTTT.

This clone has a handful of counts. V gene TRBV2 combines with J gene TRBJ2-1, with 8 bases lining up with TRBD2. The J segment lost 1 base and the V segment lost 4 bases, leaving 12 bases of the junction unmatched. Germline V lookup: CDR1 SNHLY, CDR2 FYNNEI. The CDR3 is 18 amino acids. CDR3 DNA sequence: TGTGCCAGCAGTGGGGTGGGTCGACTAGCGAGATCCTACAATGAGCAGTTCTTC. This encodes CASSGVGRLARSYNEQFF.

This clone was seen once. The CDR3 loop reads CATSVATSRTYNEQFF. The CDR3 coding sequence is TGTGCCACCAGTGTCGCGACTAGCCGGACCTACAATGAGCAGTTCTTC. The chain combines TRBV24-1 with TRBJ2-1; the match to TRBD2 covers 7 bases. Germline CDR1 reads KGHDR; CDR2 reads SFDVKD. The CDR3 is made up of 16 amino acids. Losses at the gene ends were 5 bases for V and 2 bases for J; bases not matched to a gene: 8.

This chain links TRBV6-5 with TRBJ2-7, with TRBD2 matching over 13 bases. V was clipped by 4 bases and J by 7 bases; unmatched bases: 7. The CDR3 spans 15 residues. Germline-derived CDR1 and CDR2 are MNHEY and SVGAGI. The CDR3 region is CASSWTSGSVGEQYF. CDR3 sequence (DNA): TGTGCCAGCAGTTGGACTAGCGGGAGCGTTGGAGAGCAGTACTTC.

This chain joins TRBV7-3 and TRBJ2-7; D gene unclear. There are 16 residues in the CDR3. The V end was cut by 1 base, the J end by 1 base, with 14 bases between. Germline CDR1 reads SGHTA; CDR2 reads FQGTGA. The CDR3 region is CASSLSPAALSYEQYF. The CDR3 DNA sequence: TGTGCCAGCAGCTTAAGTCCGGCGGCTCTTTCCTACGAGCAGTACTTC. Variable domain in full (rest from reference TRBV7-3 and TRBJ2-7): GAGVSQTPSNKVTEKGKYVELRCDPISGHTALYWYRQSLGQGPEFLIYFQGTGAADDSGLPNDRFFAVRPEGSVSTLKIQRTERGDSAVYLCASSLSPAALSYEQYFGPGTRLTVT.

The chain links TRBV4-1 to TRBJ2-3, with TRBD2 identical over 13 bases. This CDR3 contains 17 residues. Germline CDR1 is MGHRA and CDR2 is YSYEKL. J was trimmed by 6 bases and V by 2 bases; bases with no gene match: 8. The CDR3 sequence is CASSQWTSGGPPDTQYF. The CDR3, as DNA: TGCGCCAGCAGCCAATGGACTAGCGGGGGCCCCCCGGATACGCAGTATTTT.

The rearrangement joins TRBV11-3 to TRBJ2-5; 14 nucleotides line up with TRBD2. The trim removed 1 base at V and 5 bases at J, leaving 6 bases unmatched. CDR1 and CDR2 from the germline V gene are SGHNT and YENEEA. This CDR3 contains 17 residues. CDR3 sequence: CASSLGGLAGGRETQYF. CDR3 sequence (DNA): TGTGCCAGCAGCTTAGGAGGACTAGCGGGAGGTCGGGAGACCCAGTACTTC.

V usage is TRBV7-2 and J usage is TRBJ2-3, with D hard to call. CDR1 is SGHTA, CDR2 FQGNSA, per germline. The CDR3 consists of 13 residues. V was pared by 5 bases and J by 4 bases, with 10 bases between. CDR3 protein: CASSPPGADTQYF. CDR3 sequence (DNA): TGTGCCAGCAGCCCCCCAGGAGCAGATACGCAGTATTTT. The entire variable domain, with the rest obtained from reference TRBV7-2 and TRBJ2-3, is as follows: GAGVSQSPSNKVTEKGKDVELRCDPISGHTALYWYRQSLGQGLEFLIYFQGNSAPDKSGLPSDRFSAERTGGSVSTLTIQRTQQEDSAVYLCASSPPGADTQYFGPGTRLTVL.

This clone has just a few counts. This chain connects TRBV20-1 to TRBJ2-4; D call uncertain. CDR3 length: 16 residues. The V end was cut by 3 bases, the J end by 3 bases, with 18 bases between. Germline values: CDR1 DFQATT, CDR2 SNEGSKA (reference sequence). The CDR3 DNA is TGCAGTGCTAGTTCCCTAGGGCCGGTCGACAAAAACATTCAGTACTTC. This codes for CSASSLGPVDKNIQYF.

This chain's CDR3 is CASSLERVEYNEQFF. The DNA of the CDR3 is TGTGCCAGCAGCTTGGAGCGGGTCGAGTACAATGAGCAGTTCTTC. This rearrangement joins TRBV5-6 to TRBJ2-1; possible D gene TRBD2, 6 bases. CDR3 length equals 15 residues. Germline V gene data show CDR1 as SGHDT and CDR2 as YYEEEE. Trimming removed 0 bases from V and 4 bases from J, with 11 bases in between. Variable domain in full (rest from reference TRBV5-6 and TRBJ2-1): DAGVTQSPTHLIKTRGQQVTLRCSPKSGHDTVSWYQQALGQGPQFIFQYYEEEERQRGNFPDRFSGHQFPNYSSELNVNALLLGDSALYLCASSLERVEYNEQFFGPGTRLTVL.

V gene TRBV9 combines with J gene TRBJ2-2, with TRBD2 identical over 9 bases. The CDR3 loop spans 19 amino acids. The ends lost 0 bases at V and 7 bases at J; junction bases unmatched: 16. The germline V gene has CDR1 SGDLS and CDR2 YYNGEE. CDR3 region: CASSVVPAGGLGGSGELFF. CDR3 sequence (DNA): TGTGCCAGCAGCGTAGTCCCAGCGGGAGGCCTGGGGGGGAGCGGGGAGCTGTTTTTT.

J is TRBJ2-7 and V is TRBV6-5; TRBD1 is a possible D gene (5 bases). The CDR3 length is 13 residues. Germline assignment: CDR1 MNHEY and CDR2 SVGAGI. Deletions cut 6 bases from V and 5 bases from J, with 14 bases between. CDR3 protein: CASRVTVSDEQYF. DNA of the CDR3: TGTGCCAGCAGGGTGACAGTTTCGGACGAGCAGTACTTC.

This sequence joins TRBV5-4 and TRBJ1-4; no reliable D call. V lost 4 bases, J lost 5 bases, and 15 bases lay in between. The CDR3 has 15 residues. Per germline, CDR1 SGHNT and CDR2 YYREEE (reference sequence). The CDR3 nucleotides read TGTGCCAGCAGCACCAGGACGGAACAGAATGAAAAACTGTTTTTT. Amino acids: CASSTRTEQNEKLFF.

The chain is built from TRBV18 and TRBJ1-3; a weak D match, TRBD1 (6 bases). This CDR3 contains 17 residues. Between the trimmed V and J ends, which lost 3 bases and 0 bases, there was a span of 15 bases. Germline lookup yields CDR1 KGHSH and CDR2 LQKENI. The CDR3 here is CASSPARGLRSGNTIYF. CDR3 nucleotides: TGTGCCAGCTCACCCGCACGGGGGCTACGCTCTGGAAACACCATATATTTT.

A single count supports this clone. The chain links TRBV19 to TRBJ2-7; 7 nucleotides match TRBD2. This CDR3 has 16 amino acids. Germline V CDR1 and CDR2: LNHDA, SQIVND (reference sequence). The J segment lost 3 bases and the V segment lost 1 base, leaving 9 bases of the junction unmatched. The CDR3 loop reads CASSIVGGTGSYEQYF. As DNA, the CDR3 is TGTGCCAGTAGTATAGTCGGGGGGACCGGGAGCTACGAGCAGTACTTC. The complete variable domain, with remaining parts taken from reference TRBV19 and TRBJ2-7, reads DGGITQSPKYLFRKEGQNVTLSCEQNLNHDAMYWYRQDPGQGLRLIYYSQIVNDFQKGDIAEGYSVSREKKESFPLTVTSAQKNPTAFYLCASSIVGGTGSYEQYFGPGTRLTVT.

The rearrangement links TRBV15 to TRBJ1-4; TRBD1 aligns across 7 bases. CDR1 is LNHNV and CDR2 is YYDKDF in the germline V gene (reference sequence). V lost 5 bases, J lost 7 bases, and 16 bases stayed unmatched. The CDR3 length is 17 residues. The CDR3, as DNA: TGTGCCACCAGCGGCGGGGGGACAGCCGTCTTAATTGAAAAACTGTTTTTT. The encoded protein is CATSGGGTAVLIEKLFF.